This TCR beta chain was observed in a study of CD8+ T cells in alopecia areata. Treatment indicated: oral pan-JAK inhibitor, 5-10 mg twice daily. This clone was detected a few times. RNA extraction and reverse transcription yielded cDNA as sequencing template. Data came from immunoSEQ multiplex PCR; TCRdb stores just in-frame clones and leaves some out. The profile shows hundreds of thousands of clones, about three fifths of them singletons. This receptor was taken from a human donor with alopecia areata. The material sequenced was CD4+ T cells sorted from blood, taken at week 24, from a patient treated with tofacitinib.

The CDR3 here is CASGLPPGTSGLSSYEQYF. The CDR3 DNA reads TGTGCTAGTGGTTTGCCCCCTGGGACTAGCGGGTTAAGCTCCTACGAGCAGTACTTC. The chain employs TRBV12-5 and TRBJ2-7; TRBD2 aligns across 12 bases. The CDR3 has 19 amino acids. The J segment lost 0 bases and the V segment lost 2 bases, leaving 11 bases of the junction unmatched. Germline assignment: CDR1 LGHNT and CDR2 FRNRAP.